Listed here is a single T cell receptor (beta chain). Regarding donors, all were healthy bone marrow donors. The PCR contained 60 Vbeta and 13 Jbeta primers. Under the authors' procedure: In a later analysis, around 11 million of 65 million to 80 million unique beta chains occurred in at least two donors. Assay: immunoSEQ multiplex PCR; the TCRdb copy retains only in-frame clones and omits some. V, J and clone size were drawn from that table, and D and trimming were deduced from the DNA. This table has 100,000 to 150,000 clones, about 83% appearing once. This entry is derived from a study of cytomegalovirus exposure and HLA in healthy donors. Trimming took 2 bases from V and 7 from J, leaving 16 bases between them. This CDR3 is 14 amino acids long. The germline V gene encodes CDR1 SGHNT and CDR2 YYREEE (reference sequence).

The sample was PBMCs. The TCR comes from a woman aged 40 to 55 in good health and CMV-seropositive. The V and J genes are TRBV5-4 and TRBJ2-7; a possible D gene is TRBD2 (6 bases). As DNA, the CDR3 is TGTGCCAGCAGCTTAGCGGGTCCTACATGGGAGCAGTACTTC. This sequence encodes CASSLAGPTWEQYF.